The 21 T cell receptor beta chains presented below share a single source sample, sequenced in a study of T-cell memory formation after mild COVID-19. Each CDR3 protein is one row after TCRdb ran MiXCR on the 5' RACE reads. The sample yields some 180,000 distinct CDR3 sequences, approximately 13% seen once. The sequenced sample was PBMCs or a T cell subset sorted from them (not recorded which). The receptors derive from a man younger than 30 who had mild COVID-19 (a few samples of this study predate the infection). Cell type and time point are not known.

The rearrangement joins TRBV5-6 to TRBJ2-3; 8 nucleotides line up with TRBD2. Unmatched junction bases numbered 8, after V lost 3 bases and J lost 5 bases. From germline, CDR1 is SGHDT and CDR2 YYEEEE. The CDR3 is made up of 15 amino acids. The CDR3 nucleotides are TGTGCCAGCAGCTCTAATAGCGGGGTGCTAGATACGCAGTATTTT. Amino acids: CASSSNSGVLDTQYF.

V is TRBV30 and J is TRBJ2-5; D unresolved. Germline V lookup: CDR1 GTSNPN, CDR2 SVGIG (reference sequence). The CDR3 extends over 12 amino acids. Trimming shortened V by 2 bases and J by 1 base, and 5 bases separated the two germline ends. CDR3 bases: TGTGCCTGGAGTCCGGCCCAAGAGACCCAGTACTTC. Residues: CAWSPAQETQYF.

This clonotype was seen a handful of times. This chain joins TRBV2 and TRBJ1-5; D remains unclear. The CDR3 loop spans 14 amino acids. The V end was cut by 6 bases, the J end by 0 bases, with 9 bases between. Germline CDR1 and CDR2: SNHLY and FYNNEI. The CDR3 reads CASRDWNSNQPQHF. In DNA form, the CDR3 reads TGTGCCAGCAGGGATTGGAATAGCAATCAGCCCCAGCATTTT. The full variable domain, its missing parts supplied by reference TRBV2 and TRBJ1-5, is EPEVTQTPSHQVTQMGQEVILRCVPISNHLYFYWYRQILGQKVEFLVSFYNNEISEKSEIFDDQFSVERPDGSNFTLKIRSTKLEDSAMYFCASRDWNSNQPQHFGDGTRLSIL.

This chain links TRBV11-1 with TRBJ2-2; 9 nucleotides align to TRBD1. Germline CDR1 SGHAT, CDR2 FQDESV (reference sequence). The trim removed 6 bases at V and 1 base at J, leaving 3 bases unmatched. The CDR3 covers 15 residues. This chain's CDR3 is CASRRTGENTGELFF. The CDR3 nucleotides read TGTGCCAGCAGGCGGACAGGGGAGAACACCGGGGAGCTGTTTTTT.

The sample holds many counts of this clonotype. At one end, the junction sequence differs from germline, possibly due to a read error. The CDR3 DNA is TGTGCCAGCAGCCAGCGGACAGGAGATACCGGGGAGCTGTTTTTT. This sequence encodes CASSQRTGDTGELFF. The V gene is TRBV5-1, the J gene TRBJ2-2; the match to TRBD1 covers 7 bases. Germline CDR1 and CDR2: SGHRS and YFSETQ. There are 15 residues in the CDR3.

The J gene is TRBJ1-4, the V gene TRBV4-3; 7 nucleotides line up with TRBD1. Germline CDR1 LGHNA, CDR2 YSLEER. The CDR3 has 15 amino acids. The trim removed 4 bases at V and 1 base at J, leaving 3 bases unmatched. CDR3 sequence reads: CASSPRTGTNEKLFF. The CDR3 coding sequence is TGCGCCAGCAGCCCTCGGACAGGAACTAATGAAAAACTGTTTTTT.

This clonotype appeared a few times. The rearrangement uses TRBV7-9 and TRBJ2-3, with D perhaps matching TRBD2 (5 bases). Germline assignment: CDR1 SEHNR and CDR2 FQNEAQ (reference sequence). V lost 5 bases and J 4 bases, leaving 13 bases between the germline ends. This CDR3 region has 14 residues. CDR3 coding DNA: TGTGCCAGCAGCGATCCCGGGAATCCAGATACGCAGTATTTT. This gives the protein CASSDPGNPDTQYF.

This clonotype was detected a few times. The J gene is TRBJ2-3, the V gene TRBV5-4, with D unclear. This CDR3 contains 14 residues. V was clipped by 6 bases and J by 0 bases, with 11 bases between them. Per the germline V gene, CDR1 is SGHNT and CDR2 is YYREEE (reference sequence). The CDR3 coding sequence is TGTGCCAGCACCCGATCCGATAGCACAGATACGCAGTATTTT. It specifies CASTRSDSTDTQYF.

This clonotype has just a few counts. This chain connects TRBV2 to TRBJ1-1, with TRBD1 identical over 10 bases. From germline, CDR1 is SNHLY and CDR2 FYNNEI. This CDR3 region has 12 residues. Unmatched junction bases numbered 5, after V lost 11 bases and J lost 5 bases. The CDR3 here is CAGRTGGTEAFF. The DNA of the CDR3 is TGTGCCGGACGGACAGGGGGGACTGAAGCTTTCTTT.

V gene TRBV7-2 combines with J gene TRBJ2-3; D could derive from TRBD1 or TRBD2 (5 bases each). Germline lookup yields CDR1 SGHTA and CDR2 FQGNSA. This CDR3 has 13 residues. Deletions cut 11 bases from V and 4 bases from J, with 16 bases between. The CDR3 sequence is CAGSLRGADTQYF. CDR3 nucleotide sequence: TGTGCCGGGAGCCTAAGGGGCGCAGATACGCAGTATTTT.

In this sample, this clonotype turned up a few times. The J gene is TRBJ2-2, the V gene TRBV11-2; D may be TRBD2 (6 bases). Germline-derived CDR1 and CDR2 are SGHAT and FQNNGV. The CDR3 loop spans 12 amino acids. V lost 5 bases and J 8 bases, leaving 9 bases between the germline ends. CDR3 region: CASSRRGGELFF. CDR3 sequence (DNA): TGTGCCAGCAGCCGTCGGGGGGGGGAGCTGTTTTTT.

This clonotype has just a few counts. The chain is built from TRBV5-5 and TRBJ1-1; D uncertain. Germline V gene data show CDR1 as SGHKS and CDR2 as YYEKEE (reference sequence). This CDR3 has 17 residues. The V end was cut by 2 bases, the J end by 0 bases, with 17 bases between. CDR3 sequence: CASSLPGGVRMNTEAFF. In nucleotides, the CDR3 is TGTGCCAGCAGCTTACCCGGCGGAGTCAGGATGAACACTGAAGCTTTCTTT.

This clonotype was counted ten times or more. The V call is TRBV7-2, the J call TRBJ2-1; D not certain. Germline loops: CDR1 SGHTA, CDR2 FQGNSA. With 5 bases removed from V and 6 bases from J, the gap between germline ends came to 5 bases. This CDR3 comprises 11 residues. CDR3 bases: TGTGCCAGCAGCGTTCTCAATGAGCAGTTCTTC. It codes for CASSVLNEQFF.

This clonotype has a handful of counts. DNA of the CDR3: TGTGCCAGCAGCCAGGGCAGAGCCCAGCCCCAGCATTTT. Its translation is CASSQGRAQPQHF. The V gene is TRBV7-2, the J gene TRBJ1-5; D might be TRBD1 (5 bases). V lost 5 bases and J 7 bases, leaving 12 bases between the germline ends. Germline-derived CDR1 and CDR2 are SGHTA and FQGNSA. The CDR3 has 13 residues.

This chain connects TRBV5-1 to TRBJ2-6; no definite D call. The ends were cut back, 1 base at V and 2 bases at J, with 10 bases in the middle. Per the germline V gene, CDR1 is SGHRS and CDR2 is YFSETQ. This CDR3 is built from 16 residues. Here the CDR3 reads CASSLPDSAGANVLTF. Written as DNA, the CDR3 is TGCGCCAGCAGCTTGCCGGATAGTGCTGGGGCCAACGTCCTGACTTTC.

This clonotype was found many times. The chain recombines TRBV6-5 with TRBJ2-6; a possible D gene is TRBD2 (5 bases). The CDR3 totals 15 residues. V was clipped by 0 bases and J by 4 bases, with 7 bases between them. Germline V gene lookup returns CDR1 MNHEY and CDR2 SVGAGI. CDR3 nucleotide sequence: TGTGCCAGCAGTTACTCCGGGGAAGGGGCCAACGTCCTGACTTTC. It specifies CASSYSGEGANVLTF.

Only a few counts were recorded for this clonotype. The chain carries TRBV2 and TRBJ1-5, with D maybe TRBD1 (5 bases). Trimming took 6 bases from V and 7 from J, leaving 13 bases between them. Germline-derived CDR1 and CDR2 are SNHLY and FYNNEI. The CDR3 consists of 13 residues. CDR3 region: CASSPQGKQPQHF. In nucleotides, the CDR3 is TGTGCCAGCAGCCCTCAGGGAAAGCAGCCCCAGCATTTT. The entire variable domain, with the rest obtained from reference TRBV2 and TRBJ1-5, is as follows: EPEVTQTPSHQVTQMGQEVILRCVPISNHLYFYWYRQILGQKVEFLVSFYNNEISEKSEIFDDQFSVERPDGSNFTLKIRSTKLEDSAMYFCASSPQGKQPQHFGDGTRLSIL.

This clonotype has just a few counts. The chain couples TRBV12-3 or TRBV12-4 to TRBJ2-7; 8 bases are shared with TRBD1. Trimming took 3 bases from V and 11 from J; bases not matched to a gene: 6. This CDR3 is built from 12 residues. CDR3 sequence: CASSFYGTGKYF. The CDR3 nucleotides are TGTGCCAGCAGTTTTTATGGGACAGGAAAGTACTTC.

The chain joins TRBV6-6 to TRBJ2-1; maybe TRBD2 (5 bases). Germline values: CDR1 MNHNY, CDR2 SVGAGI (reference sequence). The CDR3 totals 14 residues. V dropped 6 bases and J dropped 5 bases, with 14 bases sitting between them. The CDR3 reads CASRPDWVNNEQFF. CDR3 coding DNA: TGTGCCAGCAGGCCGGACTGGGTAAACAATGAGCAGTTCTTC.

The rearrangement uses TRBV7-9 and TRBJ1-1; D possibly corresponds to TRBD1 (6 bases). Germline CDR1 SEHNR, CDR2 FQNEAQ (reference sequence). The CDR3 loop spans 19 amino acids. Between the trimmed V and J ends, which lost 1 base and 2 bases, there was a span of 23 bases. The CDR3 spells CASSLGVMRTAPSNTEAFF. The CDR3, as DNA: TGTGCCAGCAGCTTAGGGGTAATGAGGACAGCACCCTCTAACACTGAAGCTTTCTTT.

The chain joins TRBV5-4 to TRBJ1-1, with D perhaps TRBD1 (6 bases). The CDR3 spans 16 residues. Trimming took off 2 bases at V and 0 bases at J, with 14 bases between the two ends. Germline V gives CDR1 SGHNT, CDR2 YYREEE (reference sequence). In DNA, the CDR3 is TGTGCCAGCAGCTTAGAGACAGGCCCGATGAACACTGAAGCTTTCTTT. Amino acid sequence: CASSLETGPMNTEAFF.